This T cell receptor (beta chain) appears in the sequencing data of a study of blood T cells in healthy people across ages. Trimming at V came to 2 bases and at J to 8 bases, leaving 8 bases not matched to a gene. Germline loops: CDR1 DFQATT, CDR2 SNEGSKA (reference sequence). CDR3 length equals 16 residues. Primers used in a second PCR of roughly 7 to 12 cycles were a sample-barcoded 5' primer and a J-beta primer mix. TCRdb reprocessed the 5' RACE reads with MiXCR, giving one entry per CDR3 protein. The sample lists approximately 600,000 distinct CDR3 sequences; around 54% were seen once. This TCR came from a man aged 55-75 years in good health. This sequence joins TRBV20-1 and TRBJ2-3; 15 nucleotides align to TRBD2. What was sequenced was blood. CDR3 bases: TGCAGTGCTAGACCCGGGACTAGCGGGGGGTACATTACGCAGTATTTT. This encodes CSARPGTSGGYITQYF.